The rows below give T cell receptor beta chains drawn from one sample of a study of cytomegalovirus exposure and HLA in healthy donors. Sequencing used immunoSEQ multiplex PCR; TCRdb keeps in-frame clones, though not all of them. The data hold about 280,000 clones, with 80% to 90% observed a single time. Sequencing input: PBMCs. All receptors derive from a woman aged 18-29 years in good health and CMV-seronegative. CDR3s include the opening cysteine and the closing phenylalanine or tryptophan. Each record gives: D gene, V gene, clone size, J gene, CDR3 protein, CDR3 DNA. A D gene is named only where the DNA matches it firmly. A row's size may be missing; if present it is once, few, many or a size class.

d_gene: -
v_gene: TRBV18
abundance: -
j_gene: TRBJ1-1
CDR3aa: CASSASGDTEAFF
CDR3nt: TGTGCCAGCTCAGCCTCAGGGGACACTGAAGCTTTCTTT

d_gene: -
v_gene: TRBV7-9
abundance: -
j_gene: TRBJ2-1
CDR3aa: CASSLRVFDEQFF
CDR3nt: TGTGCCAGCAGCTTGAGAGTATTCGATGAGCAGTTCTTC

d_gene: TRBD2
v_gene: TRBV7-3
abundance: -
j_gene: TRBJ2-1
CDR3aa: CASSTQGTRGGFLDEQFF
CDR3nt: TGTGCCAGCAGCACCCAGGGGACGCGGGGGGGCTTTCTCGATGAGCAGTTCTTC

d_gene: TRBD2
v_gene: TRBV10-3
abundance: -
j_gene: TRBJ2-7
CDR3aa: CAIRTSGGALEQYF
CDR3nt: TGTGCCATCAGAACTAGCGGGGGGGCTCTCGAGCAGTACTTC

d_gene: TRBD1
v_gene: TRBV6-1
abundance: -
j_gene: TRBJ1-1
CDR3aa: CASSGDSPNTEAFF
CDR3nt: TGTGCCAGCAGTGGGGACAGCCCGAACACTGAAGCTTTCTTT

d_gene: TRBD1
v_gene: TRBV6-5
abundance: once
j_gene: TRBJ2-7
CDR3aa: CASNPRQGSSYEQYF
CDR3nt: TGTGCCAGCAACCCAAGACAGGGCAGCTCCTACGAGCAGTACTTC

d_gene: TRBD1
v_gene: TRBV2
abundance: -
j_gene: TRBJ1-1
CDR3aa: CASGEDRGMNTEAFF
CDR3nt: TGTGCCAGCGGAGAAGACAGGGGTATGAACACTGAAGCTTTCTTT

d_gene: -
v_gene: TRBV23-1
abundance: -
j_gene: TRBJ1-1
CDR3aa: CASSHWAGEAFF
CDR3nt: TGCGCCAGCAGTCACTGGGCAGGTGAAGCTTTCTTT

d_gene: TRBD1
v_gene: TRBV6-5
abundance: -
j_gene: TRBJ2-7
CDR3aa: CASSYSGTGGPYEQYF
CDR3nt: TGTGCCAGCAGTTACTCGGGGACAGGGGGCCCGTACGAGCAGTACTTC

d_gene: TRBD2
v_gene: TRBV7-8
abundance: -
j_gene: TRBJ2-7
CDR3aa: CASSTQAGALYEQYF
CDR3nt: TGTGCCAGCAGCACACAAGCGGGGGCCCTTTACGAGCAGTACTTC

d_gene: -
v_gene: TRBV6-1
abundance: -
j_gene: TRBJ1-3
CDR3aa: CASKELYSGNTIYF
CDR3nt: TGTGCCAGCAAAGAACTCTACTCTGGAAACACCATATATTTT

d_gene: -
v_gene: TRBV28
abundance: -
j_gene: TRBJ1-2
CDR3aa: CASTGDTSYGYTF
CDR3nt: TGTGCCAGCACCGGGGACACCTCCTATGGCTACACCTTC

d_gene: TRBD1
v_gene: TRBV19
abundance: -
j_gene: TRBJ2-7
CDR3aa: CASSIQGTGLYEQYF
CDR3nt: TGTGCCAGTAGTATACAGGGGACAGGCCTCTACGAGCAGTACTTC

d_gene: TRBD2
v_gene: TRBV18
abundance: -
j_gene: TRBJ2-3
CDR3aa: CASSPPHRGGRYTQYF
CDR3nt: TGTGCCAGCTCACCACCGCACCGGGGGGGCCGTTATACGCAGTATTTT

d_gene: TRBD1
v_gene: TRBV27
abundance: -
j_gene: TRBJ1-5
CDR3aa: CASSKGTGIHQPQHF
CDR3nt: TGTGCCAGCAGTAAGGGGACAGGGATACATCAGCCCCAGCATTTT

d_gene: TRBD2
v_gene: TRBV4-2
abundance: once
j_gene: TRBJ2-7
CDR3aa: CASSQEAGGPYEQYF
CDR3nt: TGTGCCAGCAGCCAGGAAGCGGGGGGTCCCTACGAGCAGTACTTC

d_gene: TRBD2
v_gene: TRBV6-4
abundance: few
j_gene: TRBJ2-3
CDR3aa: CASSDSAGGHPTDTQYF
CDR3nt: TGTGCCAGCAGTGACTCAGCGGGGGGGCATCCCACAGATACGCAGTATTTT

d_gene: TRBD2
v_gene: TRBV6-1
abundance: once
j_gene: TRBJ2-5
CDR3aa: CASSGTSEIEETQYF
CDR3nt: TGTGCCAGCAGTGGGACTAGCGAGATAGAAGAGACCCAGTACTTC

d_gene: TRBD2
v_gene: TRBV29-1
abundance: -
j_gene: TRBJ2-3
CDR3aa: CSVGGGFGKDTQYF
CDR3nt: TGCAGCGTTGGGGGGGGATTCGGAAAAGATACGCAGTATTTT

d_gene: -
v_gene: TRBV9
abundance: -
j_gene: TRBJ2-1
CDR3aa: CASSLFRGASSYNEQFF
CDR3nt: TGTGCCAGCAGCCTCTTCCGGGGGGCCTCCTCCTACAATGAGCAGTTCTTC

d_gene: TRBD1
v_gene: TRBV19
abundance: -
j_gene: TRBJ1-6
CDR3aa: CASSTGTGPSSYNSPLHF
CDR3nt: TGTGCCAGTAGTACTGGGACAGGGCCAAGCTCCTATAATTCACCCCTCCACTTT

d_gene: -
v_gene: TRBV5-6
abundance: -
j_gene: TRBJ1-1
CDR3aa: CASSLRWAEGPRPPEAFF
CDR3nt: TGTGCCAGCAGCTTGCGGTGGGCCGAAGGCCCCAGACCACCCGAAGCTTTCTTT

d_gene: TRBD1
v_gene: TRBV27
abundance: -
j_gene: TRBJ1-5
CDR3aa: CASSSRQTGRNQPQHF
CDR3nt: TGTGCCAGCAGTTCCCGCCAGACAGGGCGCAATCAGCCCCAGCATTTT

d_gene: TRBD2
v_gene: TRBV27
abundance: -
j_gene: TRBJ2-1
CDR3aa: CASSSGSSYNEQFF
CDR3nt: TGTGCCAGCAGTAGCGGGAGCTCCTACAATGAGCAGTTCTTC

d_gene: -
v_gene: TRBV13
abundance: -
j_gene: TRBJ2-2
CDR3aa: CASSLGAGHLNTGELFF
CDR3nt: TGTGCCAGCAGCTTAGGGGCAGGCCATCTGAACACCGGGGAGCTGTTTTTT

d_gene: TRBD1
v_gene: TRBV9
abundance: -
j_gene: TRBJ1-2
CDR3aa: CASSVGVWGQAYGYTF
CDR3nt: TGTGCCAGCAGCGTAGGAGTTTGGGGACAGGCCTATGGCTACACCTTC

d_gene: -
v_gene: TRBV6-1
abundance: -
j_gene: TRBJ1-6
CDR3aa: CASNYNSPLHF
CDR3nt: TGTGCCAGCAACTATAATTCCCCCCTCCACTTT

d_gene: TRBD1
v_gene: TRBV12-5
abundance: -
j_gene: TRBJ1-6
CDR3aa: CASGARDRGHSPLHF
CDR3nt: TGTGCTAGTGGTGCCCGGGACAGGGGGCATTCACCCCTCCACTTT

d_gene: TRBD2
v_gene: TRBV19
abundance: -
j_gene: TRBJ2-7
CDR3aa: CASTSTSGGKGEQYF
CDR3nt: TGTGCCAGTACCTCAACTAGCGGGGGAAAGGGAGAGCAGTACTTC

d_gene: -
v_gene: TRBV4-2
abundance: -
j_gene: TRBJ2-5
CDR3aa: CASSQEQGTQYF
CDR3nt: TGTGCCAGCAGCCAAGAACAGGGGACCCAGTACTTC

d_gene: TRBD2
v_gene: TRBV10-3
abundance: -
j_gene: TRBJ2-7
CDR3aa: CAISESPSGGREQYF
CDR3nt: TGTGCCATCAGTGAGTCCCCATCGGGGGGGCGCGAGCAGTACTTC

d_gene: -
v_gene: TRBV5-1
abundance: once
j_gene: TRBJ1-2
CDR3aa: CASSPDVPRGEGGYTF
CDR3nt: TGCGCCAGCAGCCCGGACGTACCGCGAGGGGAGGGAGGCTACACCTTC

d_gene: -
v_gene: TRBV11-1
abundance: -
j_gene: TRBJ1-1
CDR3aa: CASSLSQGGNTEAFF
CDR3nt: TGTGCCAGCAGCTTATCCCAGGGCGGGAACACTGAAGCTTTCTTT